This T cell receptor (beta chain) was captured by sequencing in a study of blood T cell repertoires in COVID-19. At the level of the study: Samples taken during acute and convalescent COVID-19 were collected in the United States, Italy and Spain. The cDNA or gDNA used as material had been derived from T cells, B-cell-depleted T cells, or PBMCs.

Per the study methods: Reference gene primer amplification yielded estimated nucleated cell counts. TCRdb keeps only in-frame clones here, not all; method: immunoSEQ multiplex PCR. Clone size and the V and J calls come from that table; the DNA yielded D and trimming. This sample yields under 250,000 clones, of which approximately 86% are seen a single time; around 2.6% belongs to the top ten. All enrollees were roughly 18 to 95 years old and from roughly 26 US areas. V was shortened by 10 bases and J by 5 bases, with 11 bases between the two germline ends. The V gene's germline CDR1 is ENHRY and CDR2 SYGVKD. The CDR3 totals 11 residues.

The chain uses TRBV10-3 and TRBJ1-1; the D gene is possibly TRBD1 (6 bases). Sequenced material: PBMCs or T cells enriched from blood (not recorded which). The TCR comes from a woman younger than 45 with acute COVID-19. The CDR3 here is CATQGQTEAFF. CDR3 nucleotide sequence: TGTGCCACACAGGGCCAGACTGAAGCTTTCTTT.